The sequence of this T cell receptor beta chain was determined in a study of PD-1 blockade in classical Hodgkin lymphoma. The table came from immunoSEQ multiplex PCR; TCRdb's copy has only in-frame clones and leaves some out. The sample has about 3,400 clones, 80% seen once. Study-wide findings and caveats: Reports described newly diagnosed patients as having lower baseline TCR diversity than healthy donors.

As regards this clone: What it recognizes is unknown.

Sample time point: newly diagnosed, previously untreated cHL patient sample. Magnetic depletion of non-target cells from thawed PBMCs yielded purified CD8+ T cells. Newly diagnosed, untreated classical Hodgkin lymphoma PBMCs provided comparison. This TCR was recovered from a human donor with classical Hodgkin lymphoma. Sample: CD8+ T cells from blood.

The DNA for the CDR3 is TGTGCCAGCAGTTTAAGACTAGCGGGAGGGGGAACAGATACGCAGTATTTT. Protein: CASSLRLAGGGTDTQYF. This chain connects TRBV27 to TRBJ2-3; 14 bases are shared with TRBD2. V was clipped by 2 bases and J by 3 bases; unmatched bases: 4. Per the germline V gene, CDR1 is MNHEY and CDR2 is SMNVEV (reference sequence). The CDR3 consists of 17 residues.